This record looks at one TCR beta chain sequence and its context. Its target is not known. Generated by immunoSEQ multiplex PCR, the TCRdb table keeps only in-frame clones and is missing some. This sample has approximately 100,000 clones, with about 83% found just once. The entry originates in a study of graft-versus-host responses after intestinal transplantation. Study-wide background: The transplants performed in recipients were multivisceral, liver-intestinal, or isolated intestinal. Induction with anti-thymocyte globulin, then tacrolimus and steroids for around three years, was given to all recipients.

Overall study results and limits: Recipient bone marrow held GvH clones, some seen earlier in ileum or blood.

The source was PBMCs, collected 255 days after intestinal transplant. The sequence came from a human patient who received an intestinal transplant, so some T cells may come from the graft donor.

CDR3 nucleotide sequence: TGTGCCAGTAGTATTGACAGCCGCCCCACAGAAGCTTTCTTT. Translation gives CASSIDSRPTEAFF. The chain has TRBV19 and TRBJ1-1; D may be TRBD1 (5 bases). Germline V CDR1 and CDR2: LNHDA, SQIVND (reference sequence). This CDR3 contains 14 residues. Trimming removed 3 bases at V and 8 bases at J, with 16 bases between.